Listed here is a single T cell receptor beta chain. What it binds is not known. Treatment of the sample: oral pan-JAK inhibitor, 5-10 mg twice daily. The entry originates in a study of CD8+ T cells in alopecia areata. Study-wide points: For baseline CD8+ expansion, any link to response stays uncertain with one nonresponder.

After isolation, RNA underwent reverse transcription to generate cDNA as the sequencing template. Sequencing used immunoSEQ multiplex PCR; TCRdb keeps in-frame clones, though not all of them. The sample lists under 350,000 clones; roughly 64% were seen once. The germline V and J ends were trimmed by 0 bases and 6 bases, with 11 bases remaining between them. Germline CDR1 and CDR2: GTSNPN and SVGIG (reference sequence). The length of the CDR3 is 14 residues. The receptor comes from a human donor with alopecia areata. Material: CD4+ T cells sorted from blood, obtained at week 24, from a patient treated with tofacitinib. The chain couples TRBV30 to TRBJ1-4; D gene uncertain. CDR3 DNA: TGTGCCTGGAGTGTACGAGGGAGAGATGAAAAACTGTTTTTT. This sequence encodes CAWSVRGRDEKLFF. Variable domain in full (rest from reference TRBV30 and TRBJ1-4): SQTIHQWPATLVQPVGSPLSLECTVEGTSNPNLYWYRQAAGRGLQLLFYSVGIGQISSEVPQNLSASRPQDRQFILSSKKLLLSDSGFYLCAWSVRGRDEKLFFGSGTQLSVL.